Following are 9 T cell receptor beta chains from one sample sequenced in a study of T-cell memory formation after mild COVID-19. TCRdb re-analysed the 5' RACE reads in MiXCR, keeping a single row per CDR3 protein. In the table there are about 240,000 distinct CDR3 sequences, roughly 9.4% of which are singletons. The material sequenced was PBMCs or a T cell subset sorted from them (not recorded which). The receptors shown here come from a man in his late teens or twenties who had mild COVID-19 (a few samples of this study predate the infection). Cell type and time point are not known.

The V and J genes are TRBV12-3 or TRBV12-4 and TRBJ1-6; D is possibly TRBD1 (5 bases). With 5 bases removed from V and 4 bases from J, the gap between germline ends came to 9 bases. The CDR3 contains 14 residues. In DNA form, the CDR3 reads TGTGCCAGCAGTCCGGGACCGTATAATTCACCCCTCCACTTT. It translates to CASSPGPYNSPLHF.

The CDR3 spells CASSLGTGQPTGELFF. The CDR3 DNA sequence: TGTGCCAGCAGCTTAGGGACGGGACAACCTACCGGGGAGCTGTTTTTT. The rearrangement joins TRBV11-3 to TRBJ2-2, with D possibly being TRBD1 (6 bases). The V end was cut by 1 base, the J end by 5 bases, with 14 bases between. The CDR3 is made up of 16 amino acids. Germline V gives CDR1 SGHNT, CDR2 YENEEA.

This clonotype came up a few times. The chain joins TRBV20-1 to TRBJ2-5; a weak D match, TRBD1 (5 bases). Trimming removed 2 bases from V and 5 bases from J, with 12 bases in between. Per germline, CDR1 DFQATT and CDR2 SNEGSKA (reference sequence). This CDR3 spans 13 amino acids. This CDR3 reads CSARSPGLETQYF. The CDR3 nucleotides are TGCAGTGCTAGATCCCCAGGGTTGGAGACCCAGTACTTC.

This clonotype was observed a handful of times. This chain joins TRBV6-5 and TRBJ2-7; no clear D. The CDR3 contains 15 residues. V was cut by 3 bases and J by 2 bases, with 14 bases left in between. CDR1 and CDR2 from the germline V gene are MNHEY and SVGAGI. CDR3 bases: TGTGCCAGCAGTTATGGCCCCAGTGGCCCCTACGAGCAGTACTTC. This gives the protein CASSYGPSGPYEQYF.

CDR3 nucleotide sequence: TGTGCCAGCAGCCCGACAGGGGTATCACCCCTCCACTTT. It encodes CASSPTGVSPLHF. The chain uses TRBV6-5 and TRBJ1-6, with 8 nucleotides matching TRBD1. J was trimmed by 10 bases and V by 6 bases; bases with no gene match: 5. The CDR3 runs 13 residues. Germline-derived CDR1 and CDR2 are MNHEY and SVGAGI.

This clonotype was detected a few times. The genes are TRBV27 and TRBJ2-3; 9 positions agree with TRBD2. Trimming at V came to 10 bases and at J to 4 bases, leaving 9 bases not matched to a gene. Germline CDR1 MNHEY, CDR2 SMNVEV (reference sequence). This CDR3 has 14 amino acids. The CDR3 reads CAIGVRGGPDTQYF. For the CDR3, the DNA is TGTGCCATTGGGGTGCGGGGGGGCCCAGATACGCAGTATTTT.

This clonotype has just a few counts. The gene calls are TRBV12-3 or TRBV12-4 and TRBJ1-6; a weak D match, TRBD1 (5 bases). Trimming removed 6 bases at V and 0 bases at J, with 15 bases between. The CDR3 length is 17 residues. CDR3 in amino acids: CASSPTGTLSYNSPLHF. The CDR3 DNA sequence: TGTGCCAGCAGCCCGACCGGGACGCTCTCCTATAATTCACCCCTCCACTTT.

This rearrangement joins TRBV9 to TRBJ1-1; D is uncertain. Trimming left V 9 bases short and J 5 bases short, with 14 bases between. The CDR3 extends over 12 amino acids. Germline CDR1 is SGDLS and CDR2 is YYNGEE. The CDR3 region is CAIPGVTTEAFF. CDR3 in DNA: TGTGCCATCCCTGGGGTAACGACTGAAGCTTTCTTT.

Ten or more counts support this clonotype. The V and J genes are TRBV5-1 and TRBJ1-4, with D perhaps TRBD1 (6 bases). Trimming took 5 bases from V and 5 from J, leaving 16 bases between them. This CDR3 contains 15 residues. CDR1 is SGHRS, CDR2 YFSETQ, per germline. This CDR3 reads CASRPRGTSNEKLFF. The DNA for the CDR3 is TGCGCCAGCAGACCCCGGGGGACATCGAATGAAAAACTGTTTTTT.